This entry lists 29 T cell receptor beta chains sequenced from one sample in a study of tumor-infiltrating lymphocytes in primary liver carcinoma. Production of TCR beta cDNA used roughly 0.55 ug total RNA together with a constant-region primer. Each TCR beta library was derived from three nested multiplex PCR rounds that employed slightly modified ARM-PCR. Both of the initial two PCR rounds ran for about 9 cycles and employed TRBV1-TRBV30 forward primers alongside a C-beta reverse primer. TCRdb recomputed calls from the multiplex PCR reads with MiXCR, one row per CDR3 protein. Among approximately 310,000 distinct CDR3 sequences listed, 55% to 65% were seen once. Germline DNA was extracted too, while blood RNA derived from unsorted whole blood. The sample comprised peripheral blood. The receptors shown here come from a man aged 35-49 years with primary liver carcinoma and hepatitis B virus infection.

The chain recombines TRBV4-1 with TRBJ2-3; 11 bases are a match to TRBD2. J gave up 4 bases and V 0 bases, and 3 bases lay outside the gene matches. CDR3 size: 16 residues. The germline V gene has CDR1 MGHRA and CDR2 YSYEKL. CDR3 nucleotide sequence: TGCGCCAGCAGCCAAGAAACTAGCGGGAGTGCAGATACGCAGTATTTT. Translating it yields CASSQETSGSADTQYF.

Remarks on this clonotype: This could be a read error, since a much larger clone is one nucleotide away. The chain carries TRBV6-1 and TRBJ2-4; tentatively, D is TRBD1 or TRBD2 (5 bases each). Trimming removed 4 bases at V and 11 bases at J, with 24 bases between. The CDR3 totals 16 residues. CDR1 and CDR2 from the germline V gene are MNHNS and SASEGT. In nucleotides, the CDR3 is TGTGCCAGCAGTGTCTCCACCGGGACGGGGTTTGACTTTCAGTACTTC. Its translation is CASSVSTGTGFDFQYF.

This clonotype has ten or more counts. The chain combines TRBV6-1 with TRBJ1-1; the D gene is possibly TRBD1 (6 bases). Looked up from germline, CDR1 is MNHNS and CDR2 is SASEGT. Between the trimmed V and J ends, which lost 7 bases and 0 bases, there was a span of 12 bases. This CDR3 spans 14 amino acids. CDR3 amino acids: CASTTGLLNTEAFF. Here the CDR3 DNA reads TGTGCCAGCACGACAGGTCTATTGAACACTGAAGCTTTCTTT.

V and J are TRBV29-1 and TRBJ2-3; TRBD1 might be the D (5 bases). V lost 6 bases and J lost 3, with 19 bases in between. This CDR3 region has 15 residues. Germline CDR1 reads SQVTM; CDR2 reads ANQGSEA. CDR3 nucleotides: TGCAGCGTCTCGACATGGGGCCAAAGTACAGATACGCAGTATTTT. It specifies CSVSTWGQSTDTQYF.

Notes on this clonotype: A much larger clone lies one base from this, so it may be a read error. This chain uses TRBV6-1 with TRBJ2-1; no reliable D call. CDR1 is MNHNS and CDR2 is SASEGT in the germline V gene. The CDR3 sequence is 14 residues long. V shed 11 bases and J shed 0 bases, with 14 bases lying between them. CDR3: CAGTGGNSYNEQFF. The CDR3 nucleotides read TGTGCCGGCACGGGCGGCAACTCCTACAATGAGCAGTTCTTC.

Worth noting for this clonotype: A much larger clone sits a single nucleotide away, making a read error possible. The chain has TRBV6-6 and TRBJ2-3; D perhaps matches TRBD1 (7 bases). This CDR3 contains 13 residues. CDR1 MNHNY and CDR2 SVGAGI come from the germline V gene (reference sequence). The CDR3 loop reads CASSGGGSDMQYF. The CDR3 DNA follows: TGTGCCAGCAGCGGAGGGGGCTCCGATATGCAGTATTTT.

Concerning this clonotype itself: Its ends do not fully match the called genes, so a read error is possible. The chain has TRBV4-3 and TRBJ2-3; D may be TRBD1 (7 bases). CDR3 size: 14 residues. Germline V gives CDR1 LGHNA, CDR2 YSLEER. This CDR3 reads CTSSQGGASGTQYF. The CDR3 region has the DNA TGCACCAGCAGCCAGGGGGGTGCATCAGGCACGCAGTATTTT.

On this clonotype itself: A clone one base away is much larger, so this may be a read error. The chain is built from TRBV12-3 or TRBV12-4 and TRBJ1-6; no clear D. The CDR3 length is 11 residues. CDR3 coding DNA: TGTGACAGCAGTTTGGATTCACCCCTCCACTTT. Residues: CDSSLDSPLHF.

This clonotype came up once. The CDR3 end shows no conserved phenylalanine or tryptophan, and so a read error is likely. The chain employs TRBV5-1 and TRBJ1-4; D perhaps matches TRBD1 (5 bases). This CDR3 spans 13 amino acids. Trimming removed 0 bases from V and 5 bases from J, with 5 bases in between. Germline V gene data show CDR1 as SGHRS and CDR2 as YFSETQ. CDR3 amino acids: CASSLGQNEKLFI. CDR3 DNA sequence: TGCGCCAGCAGCTTGGGACAGAATGAAAAACTGTTTATT.

To note about this clonotype: One base away lies a much larger clone, so this may be a sequencing read error. The chain combines TRBV4-1 with TRBJ2-7; D is ambiguous. With 3 bases removed from V and 2 bases from J, the gap between germline ends came to 14 bases. This CDR3 has 15 amino acids. The germline V gene has CDR1 MGHRA and CDR2 YSYEKL. In DNA, the CDR3 is TGCGCCAGCAGCCATCGGCCGACTTCTACCTACGAGCAGTACTTC. It translates to CASSHRPTSTYEQYF.

This CDR3 reads CASGPGRRTEKLFF. In nucleotides, the CDR3 is TGCGCCAGCGGACCGGGACGGAGGACTGAAAAACTGTTTTTT. J is TRBJ1-4 and V is TRBV5-1, with a possible D match to TRBD1 (5 bases). The CDR3 has 14 residues. V lost 7 bases to trimming and J lost 7 bases, with 17 bases between them. The V gene's germline CDR1 is SGHRS and CDR2 YFSETQ.

This clonotype was seen repeatedly, ten times or more. The gene calls are TRBV4-3 and TRBJ1-5; TRBD1 matches 7 bases. Germline CDR1 and CDR2: LGHNA and YSLEER. CDR3 length: 14 amino acids. V lost 3 bases to trimming and J lost 5 bases; unmatched junction nucleotides: 4. The CDR3: CASSQEGADQPQHF. DNA of the CDR3: TGCGCCAGCAGCCAGGAGGGGGCAGATCAGCCCCAGCATTTT.

V usage is TRBV28 and J usage is TRBJ2-5, with 8 bases that match TRBD2. Per the germline V gene, CDR1 is MDHEN and CDR2 is SYDVKM. V was pared by 7 bases and J by 5 bases, with 6 bases of the junction left unmatched. The CDR3 consists of 13 residues. CDR3 region: CASTVGGGETQYF. The CDR3 DNA follows: TGTGCCAGCACCGTCGGGGGGGGTGAGACCCAGTACTTC.

About this clonotype: This may be a read error, as it is one base from a much larger clone. The V gene is TRBV4-1, the J gene TRBJ1-1; D unresolved. Germline V gene sequence: CDR1 MGHRA, CDR2 YSYEKL. CDR3 size: 14 residues. The CDR3 protein is CASSQKQVNTEVFF. As DNA, the CDR3 is TGCGCCAGCAGCCAAAAACAAGTGAACACTGAAGTTTTCTTT.

Comments on this clonotype: One end of the junction varies from germline; a read error may be responsible. The rearrangement links TRBV7-9 to TRBJ2-5, with TRBD1 as a possible D gene (5 bases). Germline lookup yields CDR1 SEHNR and CDR2 FQNEAQ (reference sequence). The CDR3 consists of 13 residues. CDR3 protein: CASSLGARKTQYF. CDR3 DNA: TGTGCCAGTAGCTTAGGGGCGAGAAAGACCCAGTACTTC.

The gene calls are TRBV5-4 and TRBJ2-2, with 7 bases matching TRBD2. From germline, CDR1 is SGHNT and CDR2 YYREEE (reference sequence). This CDR3 has 16 residues. V was pared by 0 bases and J by 0 bases, with 2 bases of the junction left unmatched. CDR3 amino acids: CASSLASGTNTGELFF. The DNA for the CDR3 is TGTGCCAGCAGCTTGGCCAGCGGGACGAACACCGGGGAGCTGTTTTTT.

This clonotype was recorded only once. As the CDR3 is not closed by the conserved phenylalanine or tryptophan, this likely results from a read error. The V and J genes are TRBV11-2 and TRBJ2-2; possibly TRBD2 for D (5 bases). The CDR3 has 13 amino acids. Germline V gene sequence: CDR1 SGHAT, CDR2 FQNNGV. The CDR3 here is CASSLWRTGKLFS. The CDR3 coding sequence is TGTGCCAGCAGCTTATGGAGAACCGGGAAGCTGTTTTCT.

This clonotype occurred once. Sequence at one end of the junction differs from germline and may be a read error. V gene TRBV6-1 combines with J gene TRBJ1-2, with D maybe TRBD1 (5 bases). Germline V gene data show CDR1 as MNHNS and CDR2 as SASEGT. The CDR3 length is 13 residues. The CDR3 DNA sequence: TGCGCCAGCAATGAAGATGGGGGATATGGCTACACCTTC. As protein: CASNEDGGYGYTF.

V and J are TRBV7-3 and TRBJ2-1; perhaps D is TRBD1 or TRBD2 (5 bases each). V shed 2 bases and J shed 5 bases, with 13 bases lying between them. In germline, CDR1 is SGHTA, CDR2 FQGTGA. The length of the CDR3 is 15 residues. In DNA, the CDR3 is TGTGCCAGCAGCTTAGGGGCAATCGGGAACAATGAGCAGTTCTTC. Residues: CASSLGAIGNNEQFF.

The chain uses TRBV6-2 or TRBV6-3 and TRBJ1-1; 8 nucleotides match TRBD1. The CDR3 consists of 11 residues. Germline loops: CDR1 MNHEY, CDR2 SVGEGT. Trimming took 9 bases from V and 11 from J; bases not matched to a gene: 8. The CDR3 is CARRTGRNAFF. CDR3 DNA: TGTGCCAGAAGGACAGGGAGGAATGCTTTCTTT.

This clonotype was found a few times. This chain joins TRBV4-1 and TRBJ2-2; 8 bases fit TRBD2. J lost 0 bases, V lost 3 bases, and 3 bases had no gene match. Per the germline V gene, CDR1 is MGHRA and CDR2 is YSYEKL. CDR3 length: 16 amino acids. For the CDR3, the DNA is TGCGCCAGCAGCCAGTTTAGCGGGGCGAACACCGGGGAGCTGTTTTTT. Translation gives CASSQFSGANTGELFF.

With respect to this clonotype: Being one base from a much bigger clone, this may be a read error. V gene TRBV7-9 combines with J gene TRBJ1-1; tentatively, D is TRBD1 (5 bases). Germline loops: CDR1 SEHNR, CDR2 FQNEAQ (reference sequence). V lost 1 base to trimming and J lost 5 bases, with 17 bases between them. This CDR3 region has 16 residues. The CDR3 here is CASSLEGRVRGTEAFF. As DNA, the CDR3 is TGTGCCAGCAGCTTAGAGGGCAGGGTACGTGGGACTGAAGCTTTCTTT. The variable domain in full, completed from reference TRBV7-9 and TRBJ1-1, reads DTGVSQNPRHKITKRGQNVTFRCDPISEHNRLYWYRQTLGQGPEFLTYFQNEAQLEKSRLLSDRFSAERPKGSFSTLEIQRTEQGDSAMYLCASSLEGRVRGTEAFFGQGTRLTVV.

Note on this clonotype: A much larger clone is a single base away; this may be a read error. V is TRBV6-6 and J is TRBJ2-1; unclear D gene. Germline values: CDR1 MNHNY, CDR2 SVGAGI (reference sequence). The CDR3 covers 13 residues. V was pared by 5 bases and J by 5 bases, with 10 bases between. The CDR3 reads CASSHAGHNEQFF. The CDR3 DNA reads TGTGCCAGCAGTCACGCAGGACACAATGAGCAGTTCTTC.

With respect to this clonotype: A read error is possible here, since a much larger clone lies one base away. J is TRBJ2-5 and V is TRBV6-1; a possible D gene is TRBD1 (6 bases). In germline, CDR1 is MNHNS, CDR2 SASEGT. The CDR3 extends over 13 amino acids. CDR3 bases: TGTGCCAACAGTGAACAGGGCCACGGGACCCAGTACTTC. Translating it yields CANSEQGHGTQYF.

V is TRBV2 and J is TRBJ1-1; 7 bases agree with TRBD1. CDR1 SNHLY and CDR2 FYNNEI come from the germline V gene. Trimming took 3 bases from V and 8 from J; bases not matched to a gene: 3. The CDR3 is made up of 12 amino acids. DNA for the CDR3: TGTGCCAGCAGTGAGAGACAGGGAGAAGCTTTCTTT. Residues: CASSERQGEAFF.

This clonotype appeared once. This clone may be a read error of a much larger clone one base away. This chain joins TRBV14 and TRBJ2-7; TRBD2 aligns across 9 bases. CDR3 length equals 15 residues. Germline trimming cut 2 bases from V and 4 bases from J; bases unmatched to any gene: 6. Germline CDR1 is SGHDN and CDR2 is FVKESK. CDR3 coding DNA: TGTGCCAGCAGCCAAAGCCTAGCGGGACTGTACGAGCAGTACTTC. Translating it yields CASSQSLAGLYEQYF.

This clonotype showed up just once. The J gene is TRBJ2-3, the V gene TRBV19; D perhaps matches TRBD2 (6 bases). CDR1 and CDR2 from the germline V gene are LNHDA and SQIVND (reference sequence). Between the trimmed V and J ends, which lost 6 bases and 6 bases, there was a span of 16 bases. The CDR3 is made up of 14 amino acids. The CDR3 here is CASSGGLTTDTQYF. In nucleotides, the CDR3 is TGTGCCAGTAGCGGGGGACTCACCACGGATACGCAGTATTTT.

Worth noting for this clonotype: With a much larger clone just one base away, this may be a read error. The chain couples TRBV12-3 or TRBV12-4 to TRBJ1-3; possibly TRBD1 for D (5 bases). The CDR3 consists of 14 residues. In DNA, the CDR3 is TGTGCCGGCAGTTTCGCAGGGATTGGAAACACCATATATTTT. Translation: CAGSFAGIGNTIYF.

Concerning this clonotype itself: This could be a read error, since a much larger clone is one nucleotide away. Lacking the conserved final phenylalanine or tryptophan, this CDR3 likely reflects a read error. CDR3 sequence: CASSYSRLNTEAFV. DNA for the CDR3: TGTGCCAGCAGTTACTCGAGATTGAACACTGAAGCTTTCGTT. The chain is built from TRBV6-2 or TRBV6-3 and TRBJ1-1; D gene uncertain. The V gene lost 0 bases and the J gene lost 0 bases, with 5 bases spanning the gap. The CDR3 spans 14 residues. Germline CDR1 MNHEY, CDR2 SVGEGT.